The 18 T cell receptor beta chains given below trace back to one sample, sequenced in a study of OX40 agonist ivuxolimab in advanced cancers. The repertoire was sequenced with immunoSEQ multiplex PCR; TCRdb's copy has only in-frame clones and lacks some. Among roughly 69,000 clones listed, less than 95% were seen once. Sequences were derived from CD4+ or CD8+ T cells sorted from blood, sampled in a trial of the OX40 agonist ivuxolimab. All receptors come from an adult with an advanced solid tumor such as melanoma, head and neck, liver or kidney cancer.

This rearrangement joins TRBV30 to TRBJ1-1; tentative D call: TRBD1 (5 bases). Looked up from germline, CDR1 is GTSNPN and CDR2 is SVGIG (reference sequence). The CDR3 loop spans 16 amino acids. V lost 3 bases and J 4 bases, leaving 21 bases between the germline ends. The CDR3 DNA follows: TGTGCCTGGAGACCCCCGGGACCCAGTAGGGGCACTGAAGCTTTCTTT. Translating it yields CAWRPPGPSRGTEAFF. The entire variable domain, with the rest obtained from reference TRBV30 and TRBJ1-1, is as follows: SQTIHQWPATLVQPVGSPLSLECTVEGTSNPNLYWYRQAAGRGLQLLFYSVGIGQISSEVPQNLSASRPQDRQFILSSKKLLLSDSGFYLCAWRPPGPSRGTEAFFGQGTRLTVV.

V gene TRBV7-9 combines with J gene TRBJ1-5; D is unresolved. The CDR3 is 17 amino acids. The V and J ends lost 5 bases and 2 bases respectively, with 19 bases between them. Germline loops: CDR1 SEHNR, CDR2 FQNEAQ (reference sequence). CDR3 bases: TGTGCCAGCAGCACCTGGGGAGGACGAGGTCGCAATCAGCCCCAGCATTTT. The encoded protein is CASSTWGGRGRNQPQHF. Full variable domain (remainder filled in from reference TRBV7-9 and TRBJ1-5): DTGVSQNPRHKITKRGQNVTFRCDPISEHNRLYWYRQTLGQGPEFLTYFQNEAQLEKSRLLSDRFSAERPKGSFSTLEIQRTEQGDSAMYLCASSTWGGRGRNQPQHFGDGTRLSIL.

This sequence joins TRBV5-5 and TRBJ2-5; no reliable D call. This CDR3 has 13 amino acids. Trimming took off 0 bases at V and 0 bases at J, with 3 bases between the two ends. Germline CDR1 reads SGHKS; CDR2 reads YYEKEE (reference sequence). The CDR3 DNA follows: TGTGCCAGCAGCTTGGCGGACCAAGAGACCCAGTACTTC. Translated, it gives CASSLADQETQYF.

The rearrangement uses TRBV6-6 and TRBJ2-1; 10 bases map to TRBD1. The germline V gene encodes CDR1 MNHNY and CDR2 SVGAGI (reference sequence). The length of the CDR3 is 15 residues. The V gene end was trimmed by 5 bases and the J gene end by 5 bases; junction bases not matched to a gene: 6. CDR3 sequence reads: CASSLGTGDHNEQFF. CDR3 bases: TGTGCCAGCAGTCTGGGGACAGGGGACCACAATGAGCAGTTCTTC.

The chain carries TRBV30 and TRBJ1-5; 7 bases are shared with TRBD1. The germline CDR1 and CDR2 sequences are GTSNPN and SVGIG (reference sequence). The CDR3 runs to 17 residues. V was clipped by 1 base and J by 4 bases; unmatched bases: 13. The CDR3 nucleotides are TGTGCCTGGAGTGCGGGAGGGGGCTTTTCTGGGAATCAGCCCCAGCATTTT. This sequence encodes CAWSAGGGFSGNQPQHF.

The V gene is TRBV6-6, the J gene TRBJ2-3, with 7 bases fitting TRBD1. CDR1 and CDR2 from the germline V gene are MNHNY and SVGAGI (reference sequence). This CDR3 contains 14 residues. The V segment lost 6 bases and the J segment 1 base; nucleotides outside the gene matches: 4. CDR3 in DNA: TGTGCCAGCAGCCTCGGACAGGGCACAGATACGCAGTATTTT. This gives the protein CASSLGQGTDTQYF.

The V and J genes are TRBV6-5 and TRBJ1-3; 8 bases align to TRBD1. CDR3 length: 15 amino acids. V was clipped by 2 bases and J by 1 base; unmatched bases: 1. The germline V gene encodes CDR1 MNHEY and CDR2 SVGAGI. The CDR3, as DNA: TGTGCCAGCAGTTACCGGACAGGGTCTGGAAACACCATATATTTT. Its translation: CASSYRTGSGNTIYF.

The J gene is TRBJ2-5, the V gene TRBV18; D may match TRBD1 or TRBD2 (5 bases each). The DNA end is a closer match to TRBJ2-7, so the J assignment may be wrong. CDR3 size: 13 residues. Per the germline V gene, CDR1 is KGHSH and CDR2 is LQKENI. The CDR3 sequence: CASSPGRSYEQYF. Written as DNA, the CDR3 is TGTGCCAGCTCACCGGGACGGTCCTACGAGCAGTACTTC.

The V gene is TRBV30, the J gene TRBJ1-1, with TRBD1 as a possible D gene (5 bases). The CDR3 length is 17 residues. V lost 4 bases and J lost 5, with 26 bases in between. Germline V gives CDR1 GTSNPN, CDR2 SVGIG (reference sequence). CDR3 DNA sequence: TGTGCCTGGACAATCGTGGGGGGTCTGATTTTGTGTACTGAAGCTTTCTTT. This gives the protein CAWTIVGGLILCTEAFF.

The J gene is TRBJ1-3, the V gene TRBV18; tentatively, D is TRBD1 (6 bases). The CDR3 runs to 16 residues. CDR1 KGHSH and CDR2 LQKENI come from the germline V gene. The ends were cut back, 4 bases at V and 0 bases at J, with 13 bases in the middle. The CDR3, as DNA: TGTGCCAGCTCACTAGACAGGTTGAACTCTGGAAACACCATATATTTT. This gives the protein CASSLDRLNSGNTIYF.

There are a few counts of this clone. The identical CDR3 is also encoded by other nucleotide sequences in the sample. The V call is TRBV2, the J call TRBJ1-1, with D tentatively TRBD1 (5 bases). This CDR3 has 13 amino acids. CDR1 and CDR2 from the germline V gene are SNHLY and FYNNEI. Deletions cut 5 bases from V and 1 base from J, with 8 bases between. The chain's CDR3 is CASSSDRNTEAFF. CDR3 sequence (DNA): TGTGCCAGCAGTTCAGACAGGAACACTGAAGCTTTCTTT.

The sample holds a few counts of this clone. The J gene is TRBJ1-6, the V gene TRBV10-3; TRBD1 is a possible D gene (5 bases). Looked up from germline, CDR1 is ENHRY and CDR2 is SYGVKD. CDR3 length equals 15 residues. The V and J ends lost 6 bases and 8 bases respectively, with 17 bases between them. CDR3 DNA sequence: TGTGCCATCAGCCCGGGTCTCCCGGGGGATTCACCCCTCCACTTT. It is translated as CAISPGLPGDSPLHF.

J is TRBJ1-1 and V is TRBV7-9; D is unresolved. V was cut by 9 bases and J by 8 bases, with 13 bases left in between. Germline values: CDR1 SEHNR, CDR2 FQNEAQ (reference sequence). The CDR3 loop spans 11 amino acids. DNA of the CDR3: TGTGCCAGTGGAGAGGACCGAGAAGCTTTCTTT. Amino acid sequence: CASGEDREAFF.

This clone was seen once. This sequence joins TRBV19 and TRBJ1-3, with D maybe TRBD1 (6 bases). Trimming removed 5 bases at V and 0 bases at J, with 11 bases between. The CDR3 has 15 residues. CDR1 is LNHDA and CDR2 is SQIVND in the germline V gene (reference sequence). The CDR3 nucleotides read TGTGCCAGTAGTGCCGGACAGTCCTCTGGAAACACCATATATTTT. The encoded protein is CASSAGQSSGNTIYF.

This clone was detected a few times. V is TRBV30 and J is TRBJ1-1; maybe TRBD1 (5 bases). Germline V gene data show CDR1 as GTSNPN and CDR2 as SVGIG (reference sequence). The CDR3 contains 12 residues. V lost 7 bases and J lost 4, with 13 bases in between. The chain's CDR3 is CASMGGTTEAFF. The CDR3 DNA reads TGTGCCTCCATGGGGGGAACCACTGAAGCTTTCTTT.

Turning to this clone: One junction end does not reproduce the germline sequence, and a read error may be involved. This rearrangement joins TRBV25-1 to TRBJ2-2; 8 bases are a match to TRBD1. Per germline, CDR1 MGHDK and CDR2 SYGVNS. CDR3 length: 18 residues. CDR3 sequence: CVSSDPPGQGYNTGELFF. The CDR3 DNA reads TGTGTCAGCAGTGATCCCCCAGGACAGGGCTATAACACCGGGGAGCTGTTTTTT.

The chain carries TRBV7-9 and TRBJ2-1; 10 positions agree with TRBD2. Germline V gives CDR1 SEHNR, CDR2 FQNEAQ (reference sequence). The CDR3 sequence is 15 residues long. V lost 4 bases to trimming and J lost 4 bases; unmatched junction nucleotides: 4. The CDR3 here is CASSSYSGGYNEQFF. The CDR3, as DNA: TGTGCCAGCAGCTCGTATAGCGGGGGGTACAATGAGCAGTTCTTC.

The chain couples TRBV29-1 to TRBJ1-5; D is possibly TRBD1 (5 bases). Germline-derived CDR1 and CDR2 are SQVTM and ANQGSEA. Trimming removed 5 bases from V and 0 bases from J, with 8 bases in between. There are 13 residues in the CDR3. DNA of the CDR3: TGCAGCGTTCGGGGGAATAGCAATCAGCCCCAGCATTTT. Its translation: CSVRGNSNQPQHF. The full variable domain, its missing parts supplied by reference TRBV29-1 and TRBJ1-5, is SAVISQKPSRDICQRGTSLTIQCQVDSQVTMMFWYRQQPGQSLTLIATANQGSEATYESGFVIDKFPISRPNLTFSTLTVSNMSPEDSSIYLCSVRGNSNQPQHFGDGTRLSIL.